This record concerns one TCR beta chain sequence. Its antigen remains unknown. This sample was included in a study of cytomegalovirus exposure and HLA in healthy donors. As for the study in general: A prior study identified 90 million to 120 million unique TCR beta sequences from some 200 million T cells.

The study's findings and limits: In a later analysis, the majority of CMV-associated beta chains seemingly showed HLA restriction. In the analysis, some V segments, TRBV6-2 and TRBV6-3 included, were excluded as indistinguishable.

PCR amplification relied on 60 Vbeta primers (plus 13 Jbeta primers). Sequencing used immunoSEQ multiplex PCR; TCRdb keeps in-frame clones, though not all of them. The sample has 90,000 to 100,000 clones, 82% seen once; the top ten hold roughly 3.8%. J was trimmed by 7 bases and V by 2 bases; bases with no gene match: 5. CDR1 is LNHDA and CDR2 is SQIVND in the germline V gene (reference sequence). The CDR3 runs to 15 residues. The origin of this receptor is a man aged 50 to 60 in good health and CMV-seronegative. Sequencing was carried out using PBMCs. The chain couples TRBV19 to TRBJ1-4, with 9 positions matching TRBD1. The CDR3 sequence is CASSIRTGVGEKLFF. The DNA for the CDR3 is TGTGCCAGTAGTATACGGACAGGGGTTGGTGAAAAACTGTTTTTT.